This T cell receptor (beta chain) came from a study of OX40 agonist ivuxolimab in advanced cancers. Sampling of blood occurred at baseline, cycle 4 day 1, and cycle 7 day 1. The study's findings and limits: Clonal expansion was seen in CD4+ and CD8+ blood T cells by week 6 at 0.1 to 3.0 mg/kg.

On this clone itself: Antigen unknown.

Germline CDR1 and CDR2: MGHDK and SYGVNS. V was pared by 3 bases and J by 7 bases, with 7 bases between. This CDR3 region has 13 residues. Sequenced by immunoSEQ multiplex PCR; TCRdb stores in-frame clones only, minus some. Of tens of thousands of clones listed, around 86% are singletons. The V call is TRBV25-1, the J call TRBJ1-6; D is possibly TRBD1 (5 bases). The material was CD4+ or CD8+ T cells sorted from blood, obtained in a trial of the OX40 agonist ivuxolimab. The receptor was isolated from an adult with an advanced solid tumor such as melanoma, head and neck, liver or kidney cancer. The CDR3 region is CASSEWGNSPLHF. The CDR3 nucleotides are TGTGCCAGCAGTGAGTGGGGGAATTCACCCCTCCACTTT. The entire variable domain, with the rest obtained from reference TRBV25-1 and TRBJ1-6, is as follows: EADIYQTPRYLVIGTGKKITLECSQTMGHDKMYWYQQDPGMELHLIHYSYGVNSTEKGDLSSESTVSRIRTEHFPLTLESARPSHTSQYLCASSEWGNSPLHFGNGTRLTVT.